Below are 5 T cell receptor beta chains sequenced from a single sample in a study of shared T cell receptors in the human thymus. Method: immunoSEQ multiplex PCR; TCRdb's copy keeps in-frame clones and lacks some. This table has around 68,000 clones, 90% to 95% appearing once. Sequenced sample: thymocytes. These receptors were collected from a human donor.

V is TRBV4-1 and J is TRBJ2-5; TRBD2 matches 10 bases. The CDR3 sequence is 18 residues long. From germline, CDR1 is MGHRA and CDR2 YSYEKL. J was trimmed by 2 bases and V by 0 bases; bases with no gene match: 9. The CDR3 region is CASSQERGTSACQETQYF. In nucleotides, the CDR3 is TGCGCCAGCAGCCAAGAGAGGGGGACTAGCGCCTGTCAAGAGACCCAGTACTTC.

The rearrangement links TRBV7-6 to TRBJ2-7, with TRBD1 matching 7 bases. The CDR3 contains 14 residues. The V gene's germline CDR1 is SGHVS and CDR2 FNYEAQ. V gave up 4 bases and J gave up 1 base; unmatched junction bases: 4. The CDR3 DNA follows: TGTGCCAGCAGCTACCGGGACAGATCCTACGAGCAGTACTTC. This gives the protein CASSYRDRSYEQYF.

Concerning this clone itself: Other DNA variants within this sample encode the same CDR3. The chain is built from TRBV27 and TRBJ2-7; no clear D. The CDR3 runs to 13 residues. Trimming took off 6 bases at V and 4 bases at J, with 13 bases between the two ends. Germline values: CDR1 MNHEY, CDR2 SMNVEV (reference sequence). The CDR3: CASRRISGYEQYF. CDR3 sequence (DNA): TGTGCCAGCAGACGAATAAGTGGGTACGAGCAGTACTTC.

The chain combines TRBV28 with TRBJ1-2, with a tentative D call TRBD1 (6 bases). The V end lost 3 bases, the J end lost 8 bases, and 13 bases lay between the germline ends. Germline V gives CDR1 MDHEN, CDR2 SYDVKM. There are 13 residues in the CDR3. CDR3 in DNA: TGTGCCAGCAGTTTTGTACAGGGCGGGGGCTACACCTTC. Residues: CASSFVQGGGYTF.

This clone was seen just once. The same CDR3 is also encoded by other DNA sequences in this sample. This sequence joins TRBV5-5 and TRBJ1-2; D not resolved. Trimming removed 0 bases from V and 4 bases from J, with 7 bases in between. This CDR3 contains 13 residues. Germline-derived CDR1 and CDR2 are SGHKS and YYEKEE (reference sequence). CDR3 nucleotide sequence: TGTGCCAGCAGCTTGGGGGGATCCTATGGCTACACCTTC. It codes for CASSLGGSYGYTF.